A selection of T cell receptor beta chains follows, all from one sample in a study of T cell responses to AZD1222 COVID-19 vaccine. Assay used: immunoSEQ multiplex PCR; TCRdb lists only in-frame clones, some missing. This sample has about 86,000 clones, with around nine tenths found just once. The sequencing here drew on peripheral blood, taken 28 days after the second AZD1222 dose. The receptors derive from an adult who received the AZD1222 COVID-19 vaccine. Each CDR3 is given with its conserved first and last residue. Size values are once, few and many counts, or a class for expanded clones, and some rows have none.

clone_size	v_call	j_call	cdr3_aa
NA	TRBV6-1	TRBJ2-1	CASSDSTGRERAYNEQFF
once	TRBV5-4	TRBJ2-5	CASSLGLSAGRQETQYF
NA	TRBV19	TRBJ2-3	CASSQGGARDTQYF
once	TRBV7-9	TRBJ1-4	CASSAQGVGGEKLFF
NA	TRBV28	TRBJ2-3	CASSLIAPTSEQYF
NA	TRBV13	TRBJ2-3	CASSFGVSGTDTQYF
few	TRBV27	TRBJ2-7	CASSFRLAGEQYF
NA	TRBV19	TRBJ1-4	CASSSPGTGAGEKLFF
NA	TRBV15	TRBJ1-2	CATSREDKGGYTF
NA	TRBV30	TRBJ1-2	CAWSTTGGYGYTF
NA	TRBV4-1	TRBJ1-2	CASSHDSGLKGGYTF
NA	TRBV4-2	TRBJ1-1	CASSQGRGASLNTEAFF
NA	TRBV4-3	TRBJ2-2	CASSQDRDILNTGELFF
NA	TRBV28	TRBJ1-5	CASILEAGGYQPQHF
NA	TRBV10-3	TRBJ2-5	CATSGGEETQYF
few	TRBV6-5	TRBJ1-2	CASSYSDSYGYTF
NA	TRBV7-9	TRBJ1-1	CASSLGGGAGTEAFF
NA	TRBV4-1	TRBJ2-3	CASSRTSGTTDTQYF
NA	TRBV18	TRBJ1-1	CASSGDMNTEAFF
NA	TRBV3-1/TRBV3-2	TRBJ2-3	CASSVTSDTQYF
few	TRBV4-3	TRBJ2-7	CASSQDTGTGPSYEQYF
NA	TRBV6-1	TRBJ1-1	CASSEEGRDTEAFF
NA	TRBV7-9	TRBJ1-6	CASSRRQLGPLHF
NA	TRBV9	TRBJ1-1	CASSELQGVNTEAFF
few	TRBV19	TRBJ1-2	CASSTRDRDGYTF
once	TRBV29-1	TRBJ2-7	CSVELRTSVSYEQYF
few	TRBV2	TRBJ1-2	CASSEPEGYYNYGYTF
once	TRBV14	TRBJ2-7	CASSQESGSAYEQYF
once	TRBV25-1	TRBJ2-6	CASSAPGAGANVLTF
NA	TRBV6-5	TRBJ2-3	CASSYSGETDTQYF
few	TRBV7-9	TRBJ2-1	CASSLAQNEQFF
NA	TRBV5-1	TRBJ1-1	CASKLDRQGTEAFF
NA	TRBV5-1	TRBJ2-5	CASSDPGGTKTQYF
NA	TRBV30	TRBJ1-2	CAWAYRGPELGYTF
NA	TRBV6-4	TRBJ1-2	CASSDSNAGIYGYTF
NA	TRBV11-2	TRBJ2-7	CASSRTGVTFSYEQYF
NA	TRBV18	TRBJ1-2	CASSPLTDSTEGYTF